The present entry profiles one T cell receptor (beta chain) with its context. These data originate in a study of cytomegalovirus exposure and HLA in healthy donors. The germline gives CDR1 MDHEN, CDR2 SYDVKM. The CDR3 runs 14 residues. V gave up 5 bases and J gave up 3 bases, with 11 bases separating them. 60 Vbeta and 13 Jbeta primers were used in PCR. Here immunoSEQ multiplex PCR was the method, and the copy in TCRdb shows in-frame clones only, minus some. The sample consists of some 150,000 clones, 87% of them appearing once. V is TRBV28 and J is TRBJ1-5, with a tentative D call TRBD1 (6 bases). The sequence came from a woman aged 25 to 39 in good health and CMV-seronegative. The sample was PBMCs. In nucleotides, the CDR3 is TGTGCCAGCAGTGCGGACAGCGTCAATCAGCCCCAGCATTTT. As protein: CASSADSVNQPQHF.